The 9 T cell receptor beta chains below all came from one sample that was sequenced in a study of T cells in Graves' hyperthyroidism and ophthalmopathy. Researchers amplified the TCR beta CDR3 regions from RNA transcripts. HTBI primers drove first-round RT-PCR of the TCR CDR3. TCRdb re-called the multiplex PCR reads through MiXCR, storing one row per CDR3 protein. Among under 250,000 distinct CDR3 sequences, more than 20% were seen once, and the ten largest hold about 40%. The specimen was blood. The receptors stem from a woman in her thirties or forties with Graves' ophthalmopathy.

This clonotype was seen many times. This sequence joins TRBV28 and TRBJ1-1; possibly TRBD1 for D (6 bases). The germline CDR1 and CDR2 sequences are MDHEN and SYDVKM. V lost 4 bases and J lost 4, with 13 bases in between. This CDR3 has 14 residues. The CDR3 DNA is TGTGCCAGCAGTTCTCCGGGGGCGGGCACTGAAGCTTTCTTT. Residues: CASSSPGAGTEAFF.

V usage is TRBV28 and J usage is TRBJ1-1; 8 bases match TRBD1. The V gene's germline CDR1 is MDHEN and CDR2 SYDVKM. The CDR3 length is 17 residues. Germline trimming cut 5 bases from V and 3 bases from J; bases unmatched to any gene: 14. The CDR3 nucleotides read TGTGCCAGCAGTCCATACCCAGGGACAGGAAGGGACACTGAAGCTTTCTTT. It is translated as CASSPYPGTGRDTEAFF. Variable domain in full (rest from reference TRBV28 and TRBJ1-1): DVKVTQSSRYLVKRTGEKVFLECVQDMDHENMFWYRQDPGLGLRLIYFSYDVKMKEKGDIPEGYSVSREKKERFSLILESASTNQTSMYLCASSPYPGTGRDTEAFFGQGTRLTVV.

This clonotype appeared many times. The chain employs TRBV4-2 and TRBJ2-5, with 9 bases fitting TRBD2. Germline assignment: CDR1 LGHNA and CDR2 YNFKEQ. After removal of 5 bases from V and 3 bases from J, the junction contained 16 bases not matched to a gene. The CDR3 is 18 amino acids. The CDR3 DNA follows: TGTGCCAGCAGCAACTCGAGCGCTCCGGGACTAGCTAAAGAGACCCAGTACTTC. This codes for CASSNSSAPGLAKETQYF.

This clonotype was detected many times. CDR3 region: CSVEGRTGTEAFF. In DNA, the CDR3 is TGCAGCGTTGAGGGGAGAACTGGCACTGAAGCTTTCTTT. The rearrangement uses TRBV29-1 and TRBJ1-1, with D unclear. Trimming removed 3 bases from V and 4 bases from J, with 12 bases in between. CDR1 is SQVTM and CDR2 is ANQGSEA in the germline V gene. The CDR3 loop spans 13 amino acids. Based on the CDR3 plus reference TRBV29-1 and TRBJ1-1, the full variable domain is SAVISQKPSRDICQRGTSLTIQCQVDSQVTMMFWYRQQPGQSLTLIATANQGSEATYESGFVIDKFPISRPNLTFSTLTVSNMSPEDSSIYLCSVEGRTGTEAFFGQGTRLTVV.

The chain carries TRBV12-3 or TRBV12-4 and TRBJ1-2, with no clear D. This CDR3 has 13 amino acids. The ends were cut back, 2 bases at V and 7 bases at J, with 11 bases in the middle. The CDR3 DNA reads TGTGCCAGCAGTTTAACCCGGTTTCTTGGCTACACCTTC. Its protein is CASSLTRFLGYTF.

This clonotype was seen repeatedly, ten times or more. The gene calls are TRBV5-1 and TRBJ1-1; no reliable D call. In germline, CDR1 is SGHRS, CDR2 YFSETQ. Trimming pared 0 bases from V and 2 bases from J, leaving 8 bases between. The CDR3 contains 14 residues. The CDR3 DNA reads TGCGCCAGCAGCTTGGAGGCAGGAAACACTGAAGCTTTCTTT. Translation: CASSLEAGNTEAFF.

The chain joins TRBV12-3 or TRBV12-4 to TRBJ1-1; D remains ambiguous. This CDR3 has 11 residues. V gave up 3 bases and J gave up 6 bases, with 5 bases separating them. The CDR3 sequence: CASSFSAEAFF. The CDR3 coding sequence is TGTGCCAGCAGTTTCTCCGCTGAAGCTTTCTTT.

This clonotype was seen many times. The chain is built from TRBV29-1 and TRBJ1-1, with D tentatively TRBD1 (5 bases). The CDR3 contains 13 residues. Germline CDR1 reads SQVTM; CDR2 reads ANQGSEA. V was shortened by 5 bases and J by 4 bases, with 14 bases between the two germline ends. The CDR3 nucleotides read TGCAGCGTTCAGGCAGGGTTCGTCACTGAAGCTTTCTTT. Amino acids: CSVQAGFVTEAFF.

This clonotype was detected ten times or more. This sequence joins TRBV28 and TRBJ1-1, with D hard to call. The V gene's germline CDR1 is MDHEN and CDR2 SYDVKM. The CDR3 loop spans 14 amino acids. The germline V and J ends were trimmed by 5 bases and 1 base, with 11 bases remaining between them. The CDR3 is CASSRTGSNTEAFF. In nucleotides, the CDR3 is TGTGCCAGCAGTCGGACGGGCTCGAACACTGAAGCTTTCTTT. Looking up the rest from reference TRBV28 and TRBJ1-1 gives the full variable domain: DVKVTQSSRYLVKRTGEKVFLECVQDMDHENMFWYRQDPGLGLRLIYFSYDVKMKEKGDIPEGYSVSREKKERFSLILESASTNQTSMYLCASSRTGSNTEAFFGQGTRLTVV.